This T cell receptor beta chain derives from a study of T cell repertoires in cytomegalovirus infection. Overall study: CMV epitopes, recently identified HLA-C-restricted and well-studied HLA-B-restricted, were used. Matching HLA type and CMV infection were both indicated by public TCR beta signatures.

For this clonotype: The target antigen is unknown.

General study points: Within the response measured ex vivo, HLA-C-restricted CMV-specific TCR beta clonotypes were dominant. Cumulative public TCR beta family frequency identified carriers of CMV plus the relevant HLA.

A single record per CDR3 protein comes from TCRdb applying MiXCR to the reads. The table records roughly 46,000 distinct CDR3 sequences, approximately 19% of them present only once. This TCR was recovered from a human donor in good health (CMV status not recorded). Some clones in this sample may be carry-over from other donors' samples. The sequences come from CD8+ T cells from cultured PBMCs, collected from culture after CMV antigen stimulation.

This CDR3 reads CASSPDTLGEQYF. The CDR3 coding sequence is TGTGCCAGCTCACCAGACACGTTAGGCGAGCAGTACTTC. The rearrangement links TRBV18 to TRBJ2-7, with unresolved D. Trimming removed 2 bases from V and 6 bases from J, with 11 bases in between. The CDR3 is 13 amino acids. Looked up from germline, CDR1 is KGHSH and CDR2 is LQKENI.